This T cell receptor (beta chain) was obtained from a study of shared clonotypes between healthy human individuals. Overall study findings and caveats: Clonotypes shared by all four sorted-subset donors had higher generation probabilities than non-shared clonotypes. Sharing across four donors was seen in 4% to 6.5% of naive CD4 clonotypes.

Note on this clone: What it recognizes is unknown.

Terminally differentiated effector memory CD45RA+ cells were excluded from the naive CD8 cells, which were CD45RO-negative and positively selected for CCR7. The study enrolled healthy HIV-negative adults without recent acute infections or vaccinations as donors. Assay used: immunoSEQ multiplex PCR; TCRdb lists only in-frame clones, some missing. This table has over 2 million clones, less than 95% appearing once. V lost 2 bases and J 7 bases, leaving 12 bases between the germline ends. Germline-derived CDR1 and CDR2 are KGHSH and LQKENI. The CDR3 covers 14 residues. Input material: naive CD8+ T cells sorted from blood. V usage is TRBV18 and J usage is TRBJ2-1, with D tentatively TRBD2 (5 bases). This clonotype originated in a young man in good health. The CDR3 coding sequence is TGTGCCAGCTCACCAGCCGGTCGGGGAAATGAGCAGTTCTTC. It specifies CASSPAGRGNEQFF.